The 23 T cell receptor beta chains below were found in one sample sequenced in a study of cytomegalovirus exposure and HLA in healthy donors. Only in-frame clones appear in the TCRdb table, and some are missing; sequencing was by immunoSEQ multiplex PCR. Altogether 280,000 or so clones are present, 85% to 90% being singletons, with the ten largest covering approximately 0.88%. Source material: PBMCs. These receptors were taken from a woman in her late teens or twenties in good health and CMV-seronegative.

CDR3 DNA sequence: TGTGCCAGCAGTGAATTCTTCCGGAGAGATTACACTGAAGCTTTCTTT. This codes for CASSEFFRRDYTEAFF. The V gene is TRBV6-1, the J gene TRBJ1-1; the D is unclear. CDR1 and CDR2 from the germline V gene are MNHNS and SASEGT. Trimming cost V 2 bases and J 3 bases, with 16 bases left between them. The CDR3 runs 16 residues.

The genes are TRBV28 and TRBJ1-2; a weak D match, TRBD1 (6 bases). The CDR3 has 16 residues. Germline-derived CDR1 and CDR2 are MDHEN and SYDVKM. V lost 6 bases to trimming and J lost 2 bases, with 19 bases between them. CDR3 sequence reads: CASSSEGWTANYGYTF. The CDR3 nucleotides are TGTGCCAGCAGCTCAGAGGGGTGGACAGCGAACTATGGCTACACCTTC.

The chain has TRBV6-6 and TRBJ2-2, with D possibly TRBD1 on 6 matching bases. V was pared by 2 bases and J by 7 bases, with 17 bases between. The CDR3 loop spans 16 amino acids. The germline gives CDR1 MNHNY, CDR2 SVGAGI (reference sequence). CDR3 sequence reads: CASSYLPQGRSGELFF. In DNA, the CDR3 is TGTGCCAGCAGTTACCTGCCCCAGGGGCGTAGCGGGGAGCTGTTTTTT.

This clone was picked up one time. V gene TRBV11-3 combines with J gene TRBJ2-1; possibly TRBD2 for D (7 bases). Trimming stripped 5 bases from V and 10 bases from J, with 12 bases between. The CDR3 covers 12 residues. Germline V gives CDR1 SGHNT, CDR2 YENEEA. The CDR3 here is CASSPAGAEQFF. CDR3 coding DNA: TGTGCCAGCAGCCCTGCGGGGGCGGAGCAGTTCTTC.

This rearrangement joins TRBV5-6 to TRBJ2-2, with 7 bases matching TRBD1. The V and J ends lost 4 bases and 2 bases, in that order; junction bases with no gene match: 8. This CDR3 contains 16 residues. CDR1 is SGHDT, CDR2 YYEEEE, per germline. The CDR3 region is CASSEHGTANTGELFF. The CDR3 nucleotides read TGTGCCAGCAGCGAACACGGGACAGCTAACACCGGGGAGCTGTTTTTT.

This clone was observed a single time. CDR3 amino acids: CASSVDQGQQYEQYF. As DNA, the CDR3 is TGTGCCAGCAGCGTAGATCAGGGACAGCAATACGAGCAGTACTTC. This chain joins TRBV9 and TRBJ2-7; 7 bases are shared with TRBD1. Germline trimming cut 0 bases from V and 4 bases from J; bases unmatched to any gene: 7. Germline V lookup: CDR1 SGDLS, CDR2 YYNGEE. The CDR3 runs 15 residues.

The chain carries TRBV11-3 and TRBJ2-7; 8 bases match TRBD2. CDR1 SGHNT and CDR2 YENEEA come from the germline V gene. The trim removed 3 bases at V and 3 bases at J, leaving 13 bases unmatched. This CDR3 comprises 17 residues. CDR3 coding DNA: TGTGCCAGCAGCTTGATAACACTAGCGGCCGGATGCTACGAGCAGTACTTC. It codes for CASSLITLAAGCYEQYF.

V usage is TRBV30 and J usage is TRBJ1-1; weak D call: TRBD1 (5 bases). V was pared by 4 bases and J by 8 bases, with 11 bases between. From germline, CDR1 is GTSNPN and CDR2 SVGIG (reference sequence). CDR3 length: 11 amino acids. This CDR3 is CAWTTGGEAFF. CDR3 DNA: TGTGCCTGGACCACAGGAGGGGAAGCTTTCTTT.

This chain uses TRBV30 with TRBJ2-1; D is unresolved. Germline assignment: CDR1 GTSNPN and CDR2 SVGIG (reference sequence). The CDR3 is 15 residues long. With 0 bases removed from V and 0 bases from J, the gap between germline ends came to 9 bases. The CDR3 DNA reads TGTGCCTGGAGTGTACGAGTACTCTCCTACAATGAGCAGTTCTTC. Translation gives CAWSVRVLSYNEQFF. Full variable domain (remainder filled in from reference TRBV30 and TRBJ2-1): SQTIHQWPATLVQPVGSPLSLECTVEGTSNPNLYWYRQAAGRGLQLLFYSVGIGQISSEVPQNLSASRPQDRQFILSSKKLLLSDSGFYLCAWSVRVLSYNEQFFGPGTRLTVL.

The V call is TRBV28, the J call TRBJ1-5; TRBD1 matches at 8 bases. The ends lost 6 bases at V and 7 bases at J; junction bases unmatched: 8. The length of the CDR3 is 14 residues. Germline CDR1 and CDR2: MDHEN and SYDVKM. CDR3 residues: CASSRTGLLQPQHF. The CDR3 nucleotides are TGTGCCAGCAGCCGGACAGGGTTATTACAGCCCCAGCATTTT.

The count of this clone is one. The rearrangement uses TRBV30 and TRBJ2-2; 10 nucleotides agree with TRBD2. Germline V gene sequence: CDR1 GTSNPN, CDR2 SVGIG (reference sequence). V trimming: 7 bases; J trimming: 1 base; junction bases outside the gene matches: 3. The length of the CDR3 is 14 residues. The CDR3 reads CASIAGGNTGELFF. CDR3 nucleotides: TGTGCCTCCATAGCGGGAGGGAACACCGGGGAGCTGTTTTTT.

The V and J genes are TRBV28 and TRBJ2-1; 9 bases line up with TRBD2. There are 15 residues in the CDR3. Trimming at V came to 5 bases and at J to 4 bases, leaving 6 bases not matched to a gene. Germline assignment: CDR1 MDHEN and CDR2 SYDVKM. The CDR3 loop reads CASSILAGNYNEQFF. The CDR3 nucleotides are TGTGCCAGCAGTATCCTAGCGGGGAATTACAATGAGCAGTTCTTC.

This rearrangement joins TRBV15 to TRBJ2-3, with 12 bases aligning to TRBD1. The CDR3 runs to 18 residues. Per the germline V gene, CDR1 is LNHNV and CDR2 is YYDKDF (reference sequence). V shed 0 bases, J shed 6 bases, and the junction held 10 bases outside the gene matches. This CDR3 reads CATSRDLLRDRGQDTQYF. CDR3 DNA: TGTGCCACCAGCAGAGATCTCCTCCGGGACAGGGGGCAGGATACGCAGTATTTT.

This chain links TRBV2 with TRBJ1-4; 7 nucleotides match TRBD1. This CDR3 spans 15 amino acids. CDR1 is SNHLY and CDR2 is FYNNEI in the germline V gene. V lost 6 bases to trimming and J lost 7 bases; unmatched junction nucleotides: 11. CDR3 coding DNA: TGTGCCAGCAGCCAAGATACAGGGGTTGGTGAAAAACTGTTTTTT. It is translated as CASSQDTGVGEKLFF.

The chain carries TRBV19 and TRBJ2-3, with TRBD2 identical over 14 bases. Germline CDR1 and CDR2: LNHDA and SQIVND (reference sequence). J gave up 4 bases and V 7 bases, and 13 bases lay outside the gene matches. The CDR3 runs to 18 residues. The DNA for the CDR3 is TGTGCCAGTACTAAAGCGATGGGACTAGCGGGAGTATCAGATACGCAGTATTTT. Translated, it gives CASTKAMGLAGVSDTQYF.

The CDR3 DNA reads as TGCGCCAGCAGCCTCAGGGATCTCGGCACAGATACGCAGTATTTT. This gives the protein CASSLRDLGTDTQYF. This chain joins TRBV5-1 and TRBJ2-3, with TRBD1 as a possible D gene (5 bases). Germline V gives CDR1 SGHRS, CDR2 YFSETQ. CDR3 length: 15 residues. The germline V and J ends were trimmed by 4 bases and 1 base, with 13 bases remaining between them. Based on the CDR3 plus reference TRBV5-1 and TRBJ2-3, the full variable domain is KAGVTQTPRYLIKTRGQQVTLSCSPISGHRSVSWYQQTPGQGLQFLFEYFSETQRNKGNFPGRFSGRQFSNSRSEMNVSTLELGDSALYLCASSLRDLGTDTQYFGPGTRLTVL.

This chain joins TRBV6-5 and TRBJ2-5, with 7 bases that match TRBD1. Germline trimming cut 2 bases from V and 1 base from J; bases unmatched to any gene: 7. CDR3 length equals 16 residues. CDR1 MNHEY and CDR2 SVGAGI come from the germline V gene. The CDR3, as DNA: TGTGCCAGCAGTTACAGGTCGGGACAGCGCCAAGAGACCCAGTACTTC. The encoded protein is CASSYRSGQRQETQYF.

This sequence joins TRBV11-2 and TRBJ2-7; 9 nucleotides agree with TRBD1. CDR1 is SGHAT and CDR2 is FQNNGV in the germline V gene. The trim removed 8 bases at V and 3 bases at J, leaving 5 bases unmatched. CDR3 length: 13 amino acids. Written as DNA, the CDR3 is TGTGCCAGCCGAACAGGGGGCAGCTACGAGCAGTACTTC. As protein: CASRTGGSYEQYF. Based on the CDR3 plus reference TRBV11-2 and TRBJ2-7, the full variable domain is EAGVAQSPRYKIIEKRQSVAFWCNPISGHATLYWYQQILGQGPKLLIQFQNNGVVDDSQLPKDRFSAERLKGVDSTLKIQPAKLEDSAVYLCASRTGGSYEQYFGPGTRLTVT.

The rearrangement joins TRBV6-5 to TRBJ2-1; maybe TRBD2 (6 bases). Trimming stripped 6 bases from V and 6 bases from J, with 12 bases between. CDR1 is MNHEY and CDR2 is SVGAGI in the germline V gene. The CDR3 loop spans 13 amino acids. CDR3 sequence: CASRALSGNEQFF. The CDR3 DNA sequence: TGTGCCAGCAGAGCCCTTAGCGGCAATGAGCAGTTCTTC.

The chain is built from TRBV7-3 and TRBJ2-3, with D uncertain. This CDR3 is built from 12 residues. In germline, CDR1 is SGHTA, CDR2 FQGTGA. Trimming stripped 5 bases from V and 6 bases from J, with 9 bases between. In DNA, the CDR3 is TGTGCCAGCAGCCCTACCTCCGATACGCAGTATTTT. This gives the protein CASSPTSDTQYF. Filled out from reference TRBV7-3 and TRBJ2-3, the complete variable domain reads GAGVSQTPSNKVTEKGKYVELRCDPISGHTALYWYRQSLGQGPEFLIYFQGTGAADDSGLPNDRFFAVRPEGSVSTLKIQRTERGDSAVYLCASSPTSDTQYFGPGTRLTVL.

The CDR3 region has the DNA TGTGCCAGCAGTTTGGGGAGGGGGTCCTACAATGAGCAGTTCTTC. Translating it yields CASSLGRGSYNEQFF. The chain is built from TRBV27 and TRBJ2-1, with a possible D match to TRBD2 (7 bases). Trimming pared 3 bases from V and 1 base from J, leaving 10 bases between. The CDR3 has 15 amino acids. CDR1 MNHEY and CDR2 SMNVEV come from the germline V gene (reference sequence).

The chain uses TRBV15 and TRBJ1-4; D remains ambiguous. In germline, CDR1 is LNHNV, CDR2 YYDKDF (reference sequence). V was shortened by 1 base and J by 5 bases, with 8 bases between the two germline ends. The CDR3 spans 14 residues. The chain's CDR3 is CATSRARGNEKLFF. CDR3 in DNA: TGTGCCACCAGCAGAGCACGCGGGAATGAAAAACTGTTTTTT.

This clone has only a few counts. The J gene is TRBJ2-1, the V gene TRBV5-1, with a tentative D call TRBD1 (5 bases). The CDR3 spans 15 residues. The V and J ends lost 1 base and 2 bases respectively, with 10 bases between them. The germline V gene has CDR1 SGHRS and CDR2 YFSETQ. The DNA for the CDR3 is TGCGCCAGCAGCTTGTTTGCAGGGACCTACAATGAGCAGTTCTTC. The encoded protein is CASSLFAGTYNEQFF.